The present T cell receptor beta chain was sequenced within a study of shared clonotypes between healthy human individuals. On this clone: No antigen is known for it.

An assay was performed, and its level was deep. In the original analysis: Filtering differed for immunoSEQ, which gave only junction sequences without quality scores. Sequencing was performed with immunoSEQ multiplex PCR; in TCRdb, only in-frame clones are kept and a portion is missing. That table furnishes V, J and clone size, whereas the DNA furnished D and trimming. The sample has approximately 720,000 clones; approximately 75% are singletons. Study findings and constraints: Sharing across four donors was highest in naive CD4 (around 5%) and lowest in memory CD8 (approximately 0.4%). Depth was large, yet rarefaction showed that sorted-subset sequencing was incomplete.

Germline CDR1 and CDR2: SGHVS and FNYEAQ. V lost 4 bases, J lost 7 bases, and 8 bases stayed unmatched. The CDR3 length is 15 residues. Sequences were obtained from memory CD4+ T cells sorted from blood. Stated subset: CD45RA-negative fraction. The chain carries TRBV7-6 and TRBJ2-1; 9 nucleotides match TRBD2. The sequence was collected from a woman aged 25 to 39 in good health. CDR3 amino acids: CASSSTGTSWNEQFF. CDR3 in DNA: TGTGCCAGCAGCTCCACCGGGACTAGCTGGAATGAGCAGTTCTTC.